Included here is one T cell receptor beta chain sequence, with context. No cognate antigen has been identified for it. There are no base qualities to consult, and no much larger clone falls within one base. Collaborating institutions collected whole blood in K2EDTA tubes following their own protocols. For TCRbeta analysis, collaborator samples were shipped as frozen whole blood, as isolated PBMCs, or as DNA extracted from either sample type. This specimen comes from a study of blood T cell repertoires in COVID-19 (dated by TCRdb to 2019 to 2021). Looking at the study overall: Samples covering the acute and convalescent phases of COVID-19 were provided by collaborators in the United States, Italy and Spain. The material from the prospective study consisted of cDNA or gDNA derived from T cells, B-cell-depleted T cells, or PBMCs. The dataset comprised deeply sampled blood TCRbeta repertoires from subjects exposed to, actively infected with, or recovered from COVID-19. A freely available public database, intended as a resource for researchers studying the immune response to SARS-CoV-2, is where the repertoires were released. Samples were obtained from the ongoing ImmuneRACE study (first 160 participants) and from over 1,000 subjects provided by 6 global collaborators. The sample metadata nearly always contained a de-identified subject ID, COVID-19 status, age in years and sex. HLA class I and class II types, where available, came from metadata supplied by the sample provider rather than from assay-based typing.

On the study overall, not on this receptor specifically: The quantity of clinical and demographic metadata differed by source and by participant and was supplied without curation.

The immunoSEQ Assay, a bias-controlled multiplex PCR, was used to amplify TCRbeta CDR3 regions from genomic DNA. The authors' analysis ran thus. The number of nucleated cells in each sample was estimated from the amplification of reference gene primers within the assay. To quantify the absolute abundance of each unique TCRbeta CDR3 rearrangement, sequence reads were collapsed and filtered. For each sample, productive Simpson clonality was calculated as the square root of Simpson's diversity index across productive rearrangements. The table was pulled from immuneACCESS by TCRdb, which kept in-frame rearrangements only. Such tables lose some clones; where checked, under half of the loss comes from unresolved V genes, and the rest has no known cause. The DNA gave D and trimming, while V, J and clone size come from that table. This sample has 20,000 to 30,000 clones in its table, and around 93% of those were observed once. Around 2% of the sample is held by the ten biggest clonotypes.

Trimmed from V: 6 bases; trimmed from J: 0 bases; junction bases lacking a gene match: 7. The germline V gene (reference sequence) provides CDR1 GTSNPN and CDR2 SVGIG. CDR3 length: 14 amino acids, cysteine to phenylalanine. Only the CDR3 region is kept as DNA, spanning 42 bases read in frame from base 1. This receptor was identified in a human donor in a cohort sampled during active COVID-19. The specimen was peripheral blood. The rearranged chain carries TRBV30 and TRBJ2-7, with 8 central nucleotides matching TRBD2. The CDR3 amino acid sequence is: CACKLAGLSYEQYF. The DNA sequence reads TGTGCCTGTAAGCTAGCGGGCCTCTCCTACGAGCAGTACTTC.